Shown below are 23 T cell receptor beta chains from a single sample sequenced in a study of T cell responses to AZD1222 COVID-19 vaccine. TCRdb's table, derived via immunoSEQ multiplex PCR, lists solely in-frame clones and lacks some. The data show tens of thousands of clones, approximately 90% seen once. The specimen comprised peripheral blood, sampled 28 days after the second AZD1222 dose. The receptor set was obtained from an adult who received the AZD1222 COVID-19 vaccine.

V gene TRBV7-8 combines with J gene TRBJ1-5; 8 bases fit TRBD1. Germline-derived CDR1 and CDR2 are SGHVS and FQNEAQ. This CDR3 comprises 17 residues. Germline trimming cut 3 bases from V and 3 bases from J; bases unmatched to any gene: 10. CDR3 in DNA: TGTGCCAGCAGCTTCCCTCCCGGACAGGGTTTCAATCAGCCCCAGCATTTT. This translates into CASSFPPGQGFNQPQHF.

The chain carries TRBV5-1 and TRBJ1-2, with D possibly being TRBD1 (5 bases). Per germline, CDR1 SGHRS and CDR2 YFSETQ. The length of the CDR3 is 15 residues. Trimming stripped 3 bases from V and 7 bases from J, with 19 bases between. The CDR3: CASSWSPGVEAGYTF. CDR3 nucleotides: TGCGCCAGCAGCTGGTCCCCGGGGGTAGAGGCTGGCTACACCTTC.

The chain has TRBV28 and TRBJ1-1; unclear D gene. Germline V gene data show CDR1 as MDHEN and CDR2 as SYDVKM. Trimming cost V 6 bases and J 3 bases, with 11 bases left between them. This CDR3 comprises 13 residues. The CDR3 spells CASSRGGYTEAFF. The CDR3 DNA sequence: TGTGCCAGCAGCCGGGGAGGCTACACTGAAGCTTTCTTT.

Written as DNA, the CDR3 is TGTGCCAGCAGAGTCGGAACATCTAATAGCAATCAGCCCCAGCATTTT. Its protein product is CASRVGTSNSNQPQHF. The chain combines TRBV11-3 with TRBJ1-5; D not resolved. Germline CDR1 is SGHNT and CDR2 is YENEEA. There are 16 residues in the CDR3. The V gene lost 6 bases and the J gene lost 0 bases, with 15 bases spanning the gap.

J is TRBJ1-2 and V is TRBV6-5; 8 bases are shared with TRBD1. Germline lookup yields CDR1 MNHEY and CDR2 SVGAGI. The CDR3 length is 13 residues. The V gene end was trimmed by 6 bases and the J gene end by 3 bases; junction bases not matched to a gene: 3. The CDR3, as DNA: TGTGCCAGCAGCTTGACAGGGGACTATGGCTACACCTTC. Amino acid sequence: CASSLTGDYGYTF.

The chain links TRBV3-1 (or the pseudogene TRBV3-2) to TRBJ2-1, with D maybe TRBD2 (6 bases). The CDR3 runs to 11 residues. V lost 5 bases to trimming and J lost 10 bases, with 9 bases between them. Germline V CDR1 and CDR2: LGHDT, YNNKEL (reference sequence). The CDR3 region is CASSSLAEQFF. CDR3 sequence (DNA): TGTGCCAGCAGCTCCCTAGCGGAGCAGTTCTTC.

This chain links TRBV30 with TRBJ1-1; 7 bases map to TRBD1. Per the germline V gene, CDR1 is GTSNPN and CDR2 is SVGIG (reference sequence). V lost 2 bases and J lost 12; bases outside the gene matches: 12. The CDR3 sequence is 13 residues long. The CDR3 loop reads CAWSPWDSEKTFF. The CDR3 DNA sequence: TGTGCCTGGAGTCCGTGGGACAGCGAGAAGACTTTCTTT. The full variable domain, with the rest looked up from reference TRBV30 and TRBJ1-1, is SQTIHQWPATLVQPVGSPLSLECTVEGTSNPNLYWYRQAAGRGLQLLFYSVGIGQISSEVPQNLSASRPQDRQFILSSKKLLLSDSGFYLCAWSPWDSEKTFFGQGTRLTVV.

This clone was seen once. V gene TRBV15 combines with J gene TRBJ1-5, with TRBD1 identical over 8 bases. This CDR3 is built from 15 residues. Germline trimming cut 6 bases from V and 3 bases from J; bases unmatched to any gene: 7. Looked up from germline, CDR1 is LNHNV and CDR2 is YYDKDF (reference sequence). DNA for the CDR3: TGTGCCACCAGGGCAGGGGGCGCCGCCAATCAGCCCCAGCATTTT. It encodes CATRAGGAANQPQHF.

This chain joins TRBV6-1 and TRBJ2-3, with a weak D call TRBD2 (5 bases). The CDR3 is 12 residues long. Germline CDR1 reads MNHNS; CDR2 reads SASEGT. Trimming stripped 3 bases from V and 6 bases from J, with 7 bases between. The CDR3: CASSDPGDTQYF. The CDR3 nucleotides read TGTGCCAGCAGTGATCCGGGGGATACGCAGTATTTT.

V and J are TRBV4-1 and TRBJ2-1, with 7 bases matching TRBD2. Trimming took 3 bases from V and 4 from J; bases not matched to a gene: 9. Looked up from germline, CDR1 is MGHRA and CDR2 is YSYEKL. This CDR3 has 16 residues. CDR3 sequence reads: CASSQNLAGGYNEQFF. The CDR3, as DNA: TGCGCCAGCAGCCAGAACTTAGCGGGCGGGTACAATGAGCAGTTCTTC.

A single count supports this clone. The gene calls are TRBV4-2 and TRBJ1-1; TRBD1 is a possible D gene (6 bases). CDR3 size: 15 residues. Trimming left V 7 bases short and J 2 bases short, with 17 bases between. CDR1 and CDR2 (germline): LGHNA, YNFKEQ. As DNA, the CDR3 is TGTGCCAGCAACAATCCAGACAGGATAAACACTGAAGCTTTCTTT. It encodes CASNNPDRINTEAFF.

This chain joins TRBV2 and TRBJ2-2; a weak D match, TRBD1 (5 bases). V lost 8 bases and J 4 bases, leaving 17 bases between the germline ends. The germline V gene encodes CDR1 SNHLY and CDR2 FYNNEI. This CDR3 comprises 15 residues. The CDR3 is CASCPTRGFTGELFF. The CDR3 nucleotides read TGTGCCAGCTGCCCGACAAGGGGCTTCACCGGGGAGCTGTTTTTT.

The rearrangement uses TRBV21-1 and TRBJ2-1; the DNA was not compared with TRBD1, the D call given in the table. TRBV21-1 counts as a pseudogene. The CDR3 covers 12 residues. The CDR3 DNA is TGTGCCAGCAGCAAAGCTCCAATTGAGCAGTTCTTC. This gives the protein CASSKAPIEQFF.

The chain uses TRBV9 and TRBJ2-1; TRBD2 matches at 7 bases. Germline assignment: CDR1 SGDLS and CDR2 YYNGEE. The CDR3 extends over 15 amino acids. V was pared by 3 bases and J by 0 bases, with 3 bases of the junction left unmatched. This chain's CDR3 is CASSETSRSYNEQFF. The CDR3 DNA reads TGTGCCAGCAGCGAGACTAGCCGCTCCTACAATGAGCAGTTCTTC. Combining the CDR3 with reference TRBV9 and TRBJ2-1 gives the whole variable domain DSGVTQTPKHLITATGQRVTLRCSPRSGDLSVYWYQQSLDQGLQFLIQYYNGEERAKGNILERFSAQQFPDLHSELNLSSLELGDSALYFCASSETSRSYNEQFFGPGTRLTVL.

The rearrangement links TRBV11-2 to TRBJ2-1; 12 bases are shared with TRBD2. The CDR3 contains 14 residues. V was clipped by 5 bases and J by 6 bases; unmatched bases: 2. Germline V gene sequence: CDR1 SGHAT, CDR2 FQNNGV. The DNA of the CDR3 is TGTGCCAGCAGCCGACTAGCGGGAGTCAATGAGCAGTTCTTC. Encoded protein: CASSRLAGVNEQFF.

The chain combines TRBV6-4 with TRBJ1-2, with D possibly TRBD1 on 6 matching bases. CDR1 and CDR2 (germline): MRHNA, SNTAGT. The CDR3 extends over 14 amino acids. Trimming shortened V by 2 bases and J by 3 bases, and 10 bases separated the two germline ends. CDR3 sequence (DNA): TGTGCCAGCAGTGACAAAGCAGGGGACTATGGCTACACCTTC. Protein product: CASSDKAGDYGYTF.

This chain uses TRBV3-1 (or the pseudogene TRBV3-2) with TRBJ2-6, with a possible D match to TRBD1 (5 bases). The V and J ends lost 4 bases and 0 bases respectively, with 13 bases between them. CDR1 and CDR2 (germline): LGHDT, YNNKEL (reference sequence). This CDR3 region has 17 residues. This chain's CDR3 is CASSPLGASSGANVLTF. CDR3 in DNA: TGTGCCAGCAGCCCCCTTGGGGCATCCTCTGGGGCCAACGTCCTGACTTTC.

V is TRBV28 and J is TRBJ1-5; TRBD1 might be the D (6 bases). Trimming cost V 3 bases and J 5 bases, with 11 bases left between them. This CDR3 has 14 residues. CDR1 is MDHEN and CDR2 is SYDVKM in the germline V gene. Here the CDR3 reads CASSLGARYQPQHF. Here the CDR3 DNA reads TGTGCCAGCAGTTTGGGGGCACGGTATCAGCCCCAGCATTTT.

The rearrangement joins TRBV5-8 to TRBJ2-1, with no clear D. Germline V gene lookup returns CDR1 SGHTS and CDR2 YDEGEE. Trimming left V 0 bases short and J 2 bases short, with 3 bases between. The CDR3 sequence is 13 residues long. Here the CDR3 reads CASSLAPYNEQFF. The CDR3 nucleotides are TGTGCCAGCAGCTTGGCCCCCTACAATGAGCAGTTCTTC.

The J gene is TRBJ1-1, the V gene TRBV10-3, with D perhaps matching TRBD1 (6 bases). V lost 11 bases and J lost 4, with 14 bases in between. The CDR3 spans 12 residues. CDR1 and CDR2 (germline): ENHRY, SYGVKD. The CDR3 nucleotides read TGTGCCTCTAGGCAGGGGCCCACTGAAGCTTTCTTT. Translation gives CASRQGPTEAFF.

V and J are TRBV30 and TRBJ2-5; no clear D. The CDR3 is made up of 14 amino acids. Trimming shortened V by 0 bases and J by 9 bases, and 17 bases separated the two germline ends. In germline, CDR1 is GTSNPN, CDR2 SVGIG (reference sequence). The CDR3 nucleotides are TGTGCCTGGAGTGTAGGTGGTAGCCGAGCTGCCCAGTACTTC. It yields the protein CAWSVGGSRAAQYF.

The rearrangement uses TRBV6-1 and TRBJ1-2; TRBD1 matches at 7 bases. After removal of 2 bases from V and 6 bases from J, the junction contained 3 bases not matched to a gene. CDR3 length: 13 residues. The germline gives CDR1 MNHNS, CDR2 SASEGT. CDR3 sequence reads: CASSERQGNGYTF. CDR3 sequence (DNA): TGTGCCAGCAGTGAACGACAGGGTAATGGCTACACCTTC.

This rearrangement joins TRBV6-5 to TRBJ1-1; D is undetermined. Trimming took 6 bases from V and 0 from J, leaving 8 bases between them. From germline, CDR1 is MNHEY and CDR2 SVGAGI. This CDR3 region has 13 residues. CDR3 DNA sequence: TGTGCCAGCAGCAGCTTAATGAACACTGAAGCTTTCTTT. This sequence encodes CASSSLMNTEAFF.